This T cell receptor (beta chain) was sequenced during a study of blood T cells in healthy people across ages (dated by TCRdb to the mid-2010s). Background for the entire study: In model experiments, template switching captured about one uniquely barcoded TCR beta cDNA molecule for every two T cells. Using deep sequencing normalized with unique cDNA molecular identifiers, the study measured how TCR beta repertoire diversity changes with age. The donors were split into four age groups: young (average 16 years), middle-aged (roughly 39), aged (around 67) and long-lived (about 82). For two donors (one aged 18 to 29 and one aged 80 or older), the study analyzed two additional independent replicas of 1 million unique cDNA reads from the same blood draw. Results the study describes overall, beyond this receptor: The CMV infection status of donors was not known, potentially confounding age-related changes in expanded clonotypes. Compared with the aged group, more naive CD4+ T cells, fewer expanded clones and increased TCR diversity were shown by the long-lived group, suggesting age selection. Since profiling was done on bulk unsorted PBMCs, naive and antigen-experienced compartments could not be conclusively compared. Observed TCR beta diversity correlated strongly with the percentage of naive T cells measured by flow cytometry. Total diversity estimates from one million sequenced T cells were considered lower bounds and underestimates. As age increased, observed TCR beta diversity per million T cells dropped in a roughly linear way, and a significant reduction was already evident by age 40.

The library was built by means of 5' RACE. Sequencer: Illumina HiSeq 2500. The second PCR ran for roughly 7 to 12 cycles and used a J-beta primer mix along with a sample-barcoded 5' primer. A template-switch 5' adaptor carrying 12 random nucleotides introduced a unique molecular identifier onto each TCR beta cDNA molecule. Each sample yielded at least 2.5 million CDR3-containing paired-end reads. All of the RNA was converted into first-strand cDNA using the Mint cDNA synthesis kit, with a TRBC-specific oligonucleotide serving as the primer. Following uracil-DNA glycosylase treatment, all cDNA underwent a first 18-cycle PCR with the universal primers M1SS and BC2_uni_R. In the original analysis: Each sample was normalized by randomly selecting 1 million high-quality reads, each carrying a distinct molecular identifier. Instead of being binned into consensus sequences, reads with shared molecular identifiers were discarded. MiTCR, set to a Q25 quality threshold and the strictest error-elimination algorithm, was used for CDR3 identification, clonotype clustering and error correction. A nonparametric unseen species model with Euler transformation was used to estimate lower-bound total TCR beta diversity. The public sequencing data were trimmed at Q25 with fastp and processed into clonotypes with MiXCR by TCRdb, which kept only in-frame beta chains. Each entry merges the rows of one CDR3 protein and shows their most common DNA and genes. TCRdb's processing, not the study's, gives the V and J calls here. The sample yields 600,000 to 900,000 distinct CDR3 sequences; about a quarter were counted once. The top ten clonotypes cover 2.5% to 3.5% of the sample.

This clonotype was seen more than once but under ten times. Its antigen is currently not known. No base quality values were provided; no much bigger clone lies one nucleotide off. The approximately 39 donors, aged about 6 to 100 years, were systemically healthy Caucasian individuals from Russia. Around 10 milliliters of peripheral blood were drawn from each donor into EDTA-treated Vacutainer tubes. Ficoll-Paque density-gradient centrifugation was used to isolate PBMCs, with at least 6 million obtained per sample. Trizol reagent was used to extract total RNA from PBMCs, with at least 6 micrograms per sample. The percentages of naive CD45RAhigh/CD27high T cells were determined by flow cytometry on a PBMC aliquot from every donor. Another study also made use of these data, one on T cells of mothers and their children. Taken from the second paper: Nine systemically healthy Caucasian individuals, comprising three mothers and their six children, were included as donors. cDNA synthesis consumed the entire amount of extracted RNA, loaded at 1.5 ug RNA in each 15 ul reaction. In the second PCR, the M1S primer introduced both the sample barcodes and 2-4 random nucleotides. Over 10 million TCR beta CDR3 reads came from each mother, compared with approximately 3.1 million reads from each child. Thymic selection similarly shapes TCR recombination output in related and unrelated pairs, with minor effect from inherited differences. Related mother-child pairs always showed normalized repertoire overlap that was slightly higher than in unrelated mother-child pairs, though the difference was never significant. No persistent microchimeric T cell clones were detected, at a sensitivity of approximately 90 clones per million clonotypes. To look for features that set related mother-child pairs apart from unrelated individuals, the researchers ran deep NGS to compare the TCR beta repertoires of mothers and children. On average, the children were around 11 +/- 4 years old, while the mothers were about 40 +/- 4 years old. After adapters were ligated using NEBNext reagents, the libraries underwent 100+100 nt paired-end sequencing on an Illumina HiSeq 2000. To prevent cross-contamination, the mother and child libraries were prepared a month apart and were sequenced in separate runs. For each donor, between about 450,000 and 2,300,000 distinct TCR beta clonotypes were identified. Naive TCR beta clonotypes were estimated from low-frequency clonotypes matched to each donor's FACS-determined naive share, without sorting.

This receptor was obtained from a boy under 18 in good health. The sequencing input was blood.

The nucleotides are TGTGCCAGCAGCTTAAGGACACCTCTCGGGGAGACCCAGTACTTC. Translated, it gives CASSLRTPLGETQYF. The V and J segments used are TRBV11-2 and TRBJ2-1, and TRBD1 may be the D gene, going by 5 matching bases. The end of the DNA fits TRBJ2-5 better, so the J call may be wrong. Via the germline V gene, CDR1 is SGHAT and CDR2 FQNNGV. Inclusive of the bounding cysteine and phenylalanine, the CDR3 is 15 residues long. The entry retains the CDR3 DNA only, 45 bases that are in frame from base 1.